These T cell receptor beta chains were read from a single sample in a study of CD8+ T cells in alopecia areata. The protocol was immunoSEQ multiplex PCR, while the TCRdb copy is restricted to in-frame clones and leaves out a portion. There are 120,000 or so clones in the sample; under 65% occur only once, and more than 5% lies in the top ten. The sequencing used CD4+ T cells sorted from blood, collected at week 4, from a patient treated with tofacitinib. The receptors come from a human donor with alopecia areata. The CDR3 runs from the conserved cysteine through the conserved F or W. A D gene is named only where the DNA matches it firmly. Size is omitted from some rows. Given values are once, few, many or a class for expanded clones.

CASSASLRLSAYEQYF | TGTGCCAGCAGCGCCTCTCTTAGGCTATCCGCCTACGAGCAGTACTTC | NA | NA | TRBV21-1 | 16 | TRBJ2-7
CASSQGIQQGYGYTF | TGTGCCAGCAGCCAAGGAATTCAGCAGGGGTATGGCTACACCTTC | NA | NA | TRBV4-2 | 15 | TRBJ1-2
CASSARTGDTQYF | TGTGCCAGCAGCGCACGGACGGGGGATACGCAGTATTTT | NA | NA | TRBV9 | 13 | TRBJ2-3
CASSYDWEYGYTF | TGTGCCAGCAGTTACGATTGGGAGTATGGCTACACCTTC | NA | once | TRBV6-6 | 13 | TRBJ1-2
CASRPGRTTDTQYF | TGTGCCAGCAGGCCGGGACGGACCACAGATACGCAGTATTTT | NA | few | TRBV2 | 14 | TRBJ2-3
CATSRDRPSYEQYF | TGTGCCACCAGCAGAGACAGACCCAGCTACGAGCAGTACTTC | NA | NA | TRBV15 | 14 | TRBJ2-7
CAWRTMTGSNEQYF | TGTGCCTGGAGGACCATGACAGGGAGTAACGAGCAGTACTTC | TRBD1 | NA | TRBV30 | 14 | TRBJ2-7
CSVGPGPGSYGYTF | TGCAGCGTGGGTCCGGGACCGGGCAGCTATGGCTACACCTTC | NA | NA | TRBV29-1 | 14 | TRBJ1-2
CASSQRASATDTQYF | TGTGCCAGCAGCCAAAGGGCTAGCGCTACAGATACGCAGTATTTT | NA | few | TRBV2 | 15 | TRBJ2-3
CASSYGQGGNTIYF | TGTGCCAGCAGTTACGGACAGGGGGGAAACACCATATATTTT | TRBD1 | few | TRBV6-6 | 14 | TRBJ1-3
CSANREETQYF | TGCAGTGCTAACAGGGAAGAGACCCAGTACTTC | NA | NA | TRBV20-1 | 11 | TRBJ2-5
CSVRTRLSYEQYF | TGCAGCGTCCGGACACGCTTATCCTACGAGCAGTACTTC | NA | NA | TRBV29-1 | 13 | TRBJ2-7
CASSLFSGPEQYF | TGCGCCAGCAGCCTCTTCTCGGGCCCCGAGCAGTACTTC | NA | few | TRBV4-3 | 13 | TRBJ2-7
CASKLTGSDEQFF | TGTGCCAGCAAACTGACAGGGTCCGATGAGCAGTTCTTC | TRBD1 | NA | TRBV6-6 | 13 | TRBJ2-1
CASTTKGGGWYGYTF | TGTGCCAGCACCACGAAGGGCGGAGGCTGGTATGGCTACACCTTC | NA | NA | TRBV5-4 | 15 | TRBJ1-2
CAWSVGVSSYEQYF | TGTGCCTGGAGTGTGGGGGTTAGCTCCTACGAGCAGTACTTC | NA | NA | TRBV30 | 14 | TRBJ2-7
CASSVEDRGSDGELFF | TGTGCCAGCAGCGTAGAGGACAGGGGATCGGACGGGGAGCTGTTTTTT | TRBD1 | few | TRBV9 | 16 | TRBJ2-2
CASSSNGDYGYTF | TGTGCCAGCAGCTCGAACGGTGACTATGGCTACACCTTC | NA | few | TRBV5-5 | 13 | TRBJ1-2
CASSPTTVAGQGSYGYTF | TGTGCCAGCTCACCAACAACGGTGGCTGGACAGGGGTCCTATGGCTACACCTTC | TRBD1 | few | TRBV18 | 18 | TRBJ1-2
CASRPMEGSTQPQHF | TGTGCCAGTAGACCCATGGAGGGTAGTACTCAGCCCCAGCATTTT | NA | medium-sized | TRBV19 | 15 | TRBJ1-5
CSVGGGQGYTGELFF | TGCAGCGTTGGAGGGGGACAGGGTTACACCGGGGAGCTGTTTTTT | TRBD1 | NA | TRBV29-1 | 15 | TRBJ2-2
CAWSRGPSTEAFF | TGTGCCTGGAGTCGGGGGCCCAGCACTGAAGCTTTCTTT | NA | NA | TRBV30 | 13 | TRBJ1-1
CASSLGDYGYTF | TGTGCCAGCAGCTTGGGGGACTATGGCTACACCTTC | NA | few | TRBV5-5 | 12 | TRBJ1-2
CASSEGDRAFDSNQPQHF | TGTGCCAGCAGCGAGGGAGATCGGGCATTTGATAGCAATCAGCCCCAGCATTTT | NA | once | TRBV7-9 | 18 | TRBJ1-5
CAWSVMSSGANVLTF | TGTGCCTGGAGTGTCATGAGCTCTGGGGCCAACGTCCTGACTTTC | NA | NA | TRBV30 | 15 | TRBJ2-6
CAWGLGPGDEQFF | TGTGCCTGGGGTTTGGGGCCGGGCGATGAGCAGTTCTTC | NA | NA | TRBV30 | 13 | TRBJ2-1
CASSADPGQGADEAFF | TGTGCCAGCAGTGCCGATCCGGGACAGGGGGCCGATGAAGCTTTCTTT | TRBD1 | NA | TRBV25-1 | 16 | TRBJ1-1
CATSRDSPSNYGYTF | TGTGCCACCTCCCGGGACAGTCCTTCTAACTATGGCTACACCTTC | TRBD1 | NA | TRBV7-9 | 15 | TRBJ1-2
CSAVQGTNTEAFF | TGCAGCGCCGTACAGGGGACGAACACTGAAGCTTTCTTT | TRBD1 | few | TRBV29-1 | 13 | TRBJ1-1
CAWSVRTNQPQHF | TGTGCCTGGAGTGTGCGTACCAATCAGCCCCAGCATTTT | NA | NA | TRBV30 | 13 | TRBJ1-5
CASSEAQGTDTQYF | TGTGCCAGCAGTGAGGCACAGGGCACAGATACGCAGTATTTT | NA | NA | TRBV2 | 14 | TRBJ2-3
CASSYGTGSGEAFF | TGTGCCAGCAGTTACGGGACAGGGAGTGGTGAAGCTTTCTTT | TRBD1 | NA | TRBV6-5 | 14 | TRBJ1-1
CASSLRESYEQYF | TGTGCCAGCAGCTTAAGGGAGTCCTACGAGCAGTACTTC | NA | NA | TRBV7-2 | 13 | TRBJ2-7
CSVEGRIGVGETQYF | TGCAGCGTTGAAGGGAGAATAGGGGTAGGAGAGACCCAGTACTTC | NA | NA | TRBV29-1 | 15 | TRBJ2-5
CASTPRGRIYQPQHF | TGTGCCAGCACTCCCCGAGGGAGAATATATCAGCCCCAGCATTTT | NA | NA | TRBV28 | 15 | TRBJ1-5
CSVGLAVASQETQYF | TGCAGCGTTGGACTAGCGGTTGCCTCCCAAGAGACCCAGTACTTC | TRBD2 | few | TRBV29-1 | 15 | TRBJ2-5
CASTLGVNQETQYF | TGTGCCAGCACACTAGGAGTGAACCAAGAGACCCAGTACTTC | NA | NA | TRBV5-6 | 14 | TRBJ2-5
CASSSAGGDEKLFF | TGTGCCAGCAGTTCAGCAGGGGGCGATGAAAAACTGTTTTTT | TRBD1 | NA | TRBV27 | 14 | TRBJ1-4
CASRDNYGYTF | TGTGCCAGTCGGGACAACTATGGCTACACCTTC | NA | many | TRBV19 | 11 | TRBJ1-2
CASSPPGTINYGYTF | TGTGCCAGCAGCCCACCCGGGACAATTAACTATGGCTACACCTTC | NA | NA | TRBV9 | 15 | TRBJ1-2
CASSLQTGGTTRNYGYTF | TGTGCCAGCAGCTTGCAGACAGGGGGCACTACCCGCAACTATGGCTACACCTTC | TRBD1 | NA | TRBV5-4 | 18 | TRBJ1-2
CAWRRLAVYEVGYTF | TGTGCCTGGAGAAGGCTAGCGGTTTATGAAGTGGGCTACACCTTC | NA | NA | TRBV30 | 15 | TRBJ1-2
CASSSGGHGANVLTF | TGTGCCAGCAGTTCAGGGGGCCATGGGGCCAACGTCCTGACTTTC | TRBD1 | NA | TRBV28 | 15 | TRBJ2-6
CATQGQGDQPQHF | TGTGCCACCCAGGGACAGGGAGATCAGCCCCAGCATTTT | TRBD1 | few | TRBV2 | 13 | TRBJ1-5
CASRDYPSEQFF | TGTGCCAGCCGGGACTACCCAAGTGAGCAGTTCTTC | TRBD2 | NA | TRBV9 | 12 | TRBJ2-1
CASSLETSISGANVLTF | TGTGCCAGCAGCTTGGAAACAAGCATCTCTGGGGCCAACGTCCTGACTTTC | NA | few | TRBV5-4 | 17 | TRBJ2-6
CASSLLDRTEAFF | TGTGCCAGCAGTTTATTGGATCGGACTGAAGCTTTCTTT | NA | NA | TRBV27 | 13 | TRBJ1-1
CASSQVTDSSYEQYF | TGCGCCAGCAGCCAAGTGACGGATAGCTCCTACGAGCAGTACTTC | NA | NA | TRBV4-3 | 15 | TRBJ2-7
CASTFTGTVETQYF | TGTGCCAGCACCTTCACCGGGACAGTGGAGACCCAGTACTTC | TRBD1 | NA | TRBV6-5 | 14 | TRBJ2-5
CASEHRGTDTQYF | TGTGCATCGGAACATAGGGGCACAGATACGCAGTATTTT | NA | NA | TRBV7-2 | 13 | TRBJ2-3
CASSIVTDQETQYF | TGTGCCAGTAGTATAGTAACAGACCAAGAGACCCAGTACTTC | NA | NA | TRBV19 | 14 | TRBJ2-5
CAWGGAGSETQYF | TGTGCCTGGGGTGGCGCGGGGTCGGAGACCCAGTACTTC | NA | NA | TRBV30 | 13 | TRBJ2-5